These 8 T cell receptor beta chains were all obtained from the same sample, sequenced in a study of beta chain features in type 1 diabetes. Whole-study results and caveats: There was a moderate but significant shortening of TCRB CDR3s in all four CD4+ subsets of Type 1 diabetes patients.

Investigators reverse transcribed all isolated RNA, so they sequenced expressed TCRB transcripts. The table came from immunoSEQ multiplex PCR; TCRdb's copy has only in-frame clones and leaves some out. The sample records a few hundred thousand clones, around an eighth being singletons. No antigen has been assigned to these receptors. Material for sequencing was naive CD4+ T cells from blood. These receptors were taken from a woman aged 18 to 35 with type 1 diabetes.

J is TRBJ2-3 and V is TRBV11-2, with 7 bases that match TRBD2. The V segment lost 1 base and the J segment 3 bases; nucleotides outside the gene matches: 7. The CDR3 consists of 16 residues. Germline V gives CDR1 SGHAT, CDR2 FQNNGV. CDR3 DNA sequence: TGTGCCAGCAGCTTAGGATTGGCGGGAGTTACAGATACGCAGTATTTT. This translates into CASSLGLAGVTDTQYF.

This clone occurred a few times. This chain connects TRBV5-4 to TRBJ1-2; 8 bases are shared with TRBD1. The germline V gene encodes CDR1 SGHNT and CDR2 YYREEE (reference sequence). V was clipped by 4 bases and J by 5 bases; unmatched bases: 10. The CDR3 extends over 15 amino acids. In DNA form, the CDR3 reads TGTGCCAGCAGCCGGGAGACAGGGGCGTTATATGGCTACACCTTC. It specifies CASSRETGALYGYTF.

The rearrangement uses TRBV30 and TRBJ2-7; TRBD1 matches at 10 bases. The CDR3 is made up of 14 amino acids. Germline CDR1 reads GTSNPN; CDR2 reads SVGIG (reference sequence). With 5 bases clipped from V and 5 bases from J, the junction kept 9 bases outside the gene matches. Written as DNA, the CDR3 is TGTGCCTGGGACAGGGGGCTGGGACTACACGAGCAGTACTTC. It encodes CAWDRGLGLHEQYF.

This clone was seen a few times. V is TRBV29-1 and J is TRBJ2-5; D unresolved. V shed 0 bases and J shed 0 bases, with 8 bases lying between them. The CDR3 spans 14 residues. Germline loops: CDR1 SQVTM, CDR2 ANQGSEA. The chain's CDR3 is CSVEDFTNQETQYF. The CDR3 DNA reads as TGCAGCGTTGAAGATTTCACAAACCAAGAGACCCAGTACTTC.

This chain connects TRBV9 to TRBJ2-2, with 10 bases lining up with TRBD1. Germline V gene sequence: CDR1 SGDLS, CDR2 YYNGEE. CDR3 size: 16 residues. V lost 0 bases to trimming and J lost 7 bases; unmatched junction nucleotides: 6. The CDR3 DNA follows: TGTGCCAGCAGCGTAGAAGGACAGGGGGGAATCGGGGAGCTGTTTTTT. Protein product: CASSVEGQGGIGELFF. Complete variable domain (other parts from reference TRBV9 and TRBJ2-2): DSGVTQTPKHLITATGQRVTLRCSPRSGDLSVYWYQQSLDQGLQFLIQYYNGEERAKGNILERFSAQQFPDLHSELNLSSLELGDSALYFCASSVEGQGGIGELFFGEGSRLTVL.

This clone came up a few times. The chain carries TRBV9 and TRBJ2-3; no clear D. V was pared by 7 bases and J by 1 base, with 10 bases between. Germline assignment: CDR1 SGDLS and CDR2 YYNGEE. The CDR3 has 13 residues. The CDR3 sequence: CASGRMGTDTQYF. CDR3 coding DNA: TGTGCCAGCGGCAGGATGGGCACAGATACGCAGTATTTT.

V gene TRBV29-1 combines with J gene TRBJ2-7; 11 positions agree with TRBD1. The CDR3 has 13 residues. The J segment lost 2 bases and the V segment lost 6 bases, leaving 3 bases of the junction unmatched. The germline gives CDR1 SQVTM, CDR2 ANQGSEA. The CDR3 sequence is CSVRTGGTYEQYF. CDR3 in DNA: TGCAGCGTGCGGACAGGGGGCACCTACGAGCAGTACTTC.

J is TRBJ1-6 and V is TRBV18, with 7 bases lining up with TRBD1. The CDR3 is made up of 14 amino acids. Unmatched junction bases numbered 4, after V lost 1 base and J lost 10 bases. Germline V gene sequence: CDR1 KGHSH, CDR2 LQKENI. As DNA, the CDR3 is TGTGCCAGCTCACCACAGGGGGCTCCCTCACCCCTCCACTTT. It encodes CASSPQGAPSPLHF.